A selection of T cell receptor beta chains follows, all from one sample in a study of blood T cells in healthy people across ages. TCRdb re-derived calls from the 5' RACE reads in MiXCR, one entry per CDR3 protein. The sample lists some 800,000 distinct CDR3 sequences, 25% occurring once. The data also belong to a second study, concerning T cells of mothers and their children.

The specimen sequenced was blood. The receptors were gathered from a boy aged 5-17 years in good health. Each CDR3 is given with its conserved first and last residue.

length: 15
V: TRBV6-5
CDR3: CASSYSSSGTYEQYF

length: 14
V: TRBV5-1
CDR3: CASSLGQDGNTIYF

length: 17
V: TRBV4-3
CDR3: CASSRVVDSGISYEQYF

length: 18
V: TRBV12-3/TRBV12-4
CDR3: CASSSDLIPGQGTKKLFF

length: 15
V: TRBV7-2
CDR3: CASSLALATNEKLFF

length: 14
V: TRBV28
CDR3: CASSWTGITDTQYF

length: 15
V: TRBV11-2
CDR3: CASSSTGLRALEQYF

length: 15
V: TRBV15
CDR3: CATSRDRTGSAGYTF

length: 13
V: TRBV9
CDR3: CASSPRGDGEQFF

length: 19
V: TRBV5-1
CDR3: CASSNIGQGYPTLQETQYF

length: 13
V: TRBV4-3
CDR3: CASSQEYQETQYF

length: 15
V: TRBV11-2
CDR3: CASTGLAVAKNIQYF

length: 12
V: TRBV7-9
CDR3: CASSLAGAAVYF

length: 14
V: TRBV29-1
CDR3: CSVEDSPTQETQYF

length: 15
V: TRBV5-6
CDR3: CASSLGQGAAHGYTF

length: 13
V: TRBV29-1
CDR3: CSALTGVEETQYF

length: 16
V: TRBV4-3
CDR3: CASSQGVGESYNEQFF

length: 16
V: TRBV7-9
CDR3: CASSLGASGGFYEQYF

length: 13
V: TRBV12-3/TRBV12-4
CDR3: CASIPEAADTQYF

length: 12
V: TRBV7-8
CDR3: CASSFAHEAQYF

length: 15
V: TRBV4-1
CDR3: CASSPGQALTYEQYF

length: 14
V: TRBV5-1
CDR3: CASSLEGGNSPLHF

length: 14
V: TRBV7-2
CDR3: CASSGTGTFYEQYF

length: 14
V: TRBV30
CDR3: CAWIPPDAQETQYF

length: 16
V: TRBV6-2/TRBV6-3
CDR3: CASSYSSQGFYNEQFF

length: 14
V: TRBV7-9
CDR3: CASSPRGRGWEQFF

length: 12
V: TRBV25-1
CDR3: CASSEPNTEAFF

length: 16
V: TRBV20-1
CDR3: CSAHRTSGSFYNEQFF

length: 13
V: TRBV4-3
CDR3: CASSQDLTYEQYF

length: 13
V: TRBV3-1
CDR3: CASRDSRTGELFF

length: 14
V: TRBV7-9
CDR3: CASSGTGSIYEQYF

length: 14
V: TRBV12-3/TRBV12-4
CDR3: CASTRRGMNTEAFF

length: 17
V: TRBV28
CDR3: CASSLWQGQEKNYEQYF

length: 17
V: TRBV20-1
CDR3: CSARDRASGTRGNIQYF

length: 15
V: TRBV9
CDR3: CASSVDRTHVDTQYF

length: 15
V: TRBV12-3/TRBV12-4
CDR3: CASRQTGGRHSPLHF

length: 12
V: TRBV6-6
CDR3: CASSQGNEPQHF

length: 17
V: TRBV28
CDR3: CASSSASGSAPQETQYF

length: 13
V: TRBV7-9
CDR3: CASLLLQGNEQFF

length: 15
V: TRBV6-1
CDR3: CASSEALTPYNEQFF

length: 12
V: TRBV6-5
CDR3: CASRDWGYGYTF

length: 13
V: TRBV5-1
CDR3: CASTSTGMETQYF

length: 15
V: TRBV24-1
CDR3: CATSDLGGGADTQYF

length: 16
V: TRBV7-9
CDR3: CASSPVTGGFTDTQYF

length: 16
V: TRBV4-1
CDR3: CASSQVSGRAGETQYF

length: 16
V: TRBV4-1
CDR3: CASSQDPGTMNTEAFF

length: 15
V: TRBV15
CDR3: CATSREGTANAEAFF

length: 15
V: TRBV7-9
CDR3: CASSSPAGRGDGYTF

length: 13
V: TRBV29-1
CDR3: CSVDGGADEKLFF

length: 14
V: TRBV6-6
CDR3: CASNLGHRSYEQYF

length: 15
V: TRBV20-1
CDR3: CSAQNPGLDSYEQYF

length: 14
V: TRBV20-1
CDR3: CSAREGLGTETQYF

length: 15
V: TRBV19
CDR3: CASSIEGRYSYEQYF

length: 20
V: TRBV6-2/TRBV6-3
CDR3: CASSYLPLGTSGRSSYEQYF

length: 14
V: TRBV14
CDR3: CASSPRAWSDGYTF

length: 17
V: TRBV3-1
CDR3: CASSQAPGGHFMETQYF

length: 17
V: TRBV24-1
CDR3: CATSDPGQGAGANVLTF

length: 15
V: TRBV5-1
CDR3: CASSFGSRAGETQYF

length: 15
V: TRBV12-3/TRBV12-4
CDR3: CASSLSGTGVNIQYF